A single T cell receptor beta chain is shown here with its context. Sequencing of TCR beta was carried out in blood CD8+ and CD4+ T cells. The multiple sclerosis controls consisted of treatment-naive patients with relapsing-remitting disease, either stable or active. Negative magnetic isolation gave CD8+ and CD4+ cells; FACS enriched CD8+ TEMRA. CDR1 and CDR2 from the germline V gene are MRHNA and SNTAGT. V trimming: 5 bases; J trimming: 1 base; junction bases outside the gene matches: 15. The CDR3 has 19 amino acids. Random hexamers were used to reverse transcribe an amount of about 0.5 to 1 ug RNA. TCRdb passed the immunoSEQ multiplex PCR reads through MiXCR, listing each CDR3 protein once. The table has roughly 400,000 distinct CDR3 sequences, approximately 85% seen once. This entry comes from a study of CD8 T cells in Susac syndrome.

Sequences were obtained from CD8+ T cells from PBMCs. The source is a human donor with multiple sclerosis. The chain recombines TRBV6-4 with TRBJ2-3, with 10 positions matching TRBD1. CDR3 residues: CASSPLPGQGLLGTDTQYF. The CDR3 nucleotides read TGTGCCAGCAGTCCGCTCCCGGGACAGGGGCTGCTGGGCACAGATACGCAGTATTTT.